This is a list of T cell receptor beta chains from one sample in a study of beta chain features in type 1 diabetes. Sequencing used immunoSEQ multiplex PCR; TCRdb keeps in-frame clones, though not all of them. The data show 15,000 or so clones, about three quarters seen once. The sample taken for sequencing was Tregs from blood. These receptors were obtained from a man younger than 40 with type 1 diabetes. The CDR3 runs from the conserved cysteine through the conserved F or W. The order of the fields is D gene, clone size, J gene, CDR3 length, V gene, CDR3 DNA, CDR3 protein. D genes are given only for firm matches. Not all rows give a size; the values are once, few, many and, for expanded clones, a class.

d_gene: TRBD1; abundance: few; j_gene: TRBJ1-2; len: 14; v_gene: TRBV19; CDR3nt: TGTGCCAGTACCCGGGGACAGGGTAACTATGGCTACACCTTC; CDR3aa: CASTRGQGNYGYTF
d_gene: -; abundance: -; j_gene: TRBJ2-2; len: 18; v_gene: TRBV12-5; CDR3nt: TGTGCTAGTGGTTTGCCCCCTTTTGCTGAGGGGGTCACCGGGGAGCTGTTTTTT; CDR3aa: CASGLPPFAEGVTGELFF
d_gene: -; abundance: -; j_gene: TRBJ1-2; len: 13; v_gene: TRBV2; CDR3nt: TGTGCCAGCAGCGTCGACACCGACTATGGCTACACCTTC; CDR3aa: CASSVDTDYGYTF
d_gene: -; abundance: -; j_gene: TRBJ1-5; len: 14; v_gene: TRBV6-6; CDR3nt: TGTGCCAGCAGTTACTCGTCAGGGAATCAGCCCCAGCATTTT; CDR3aa: CASSYSSGNQPQHF
d_gene: TRBD2; abundance: -; j_gene: TRBJ2-5; len: 15; v_gene: TRBV7-2; CDR3nt: TGTGCCAGCAGCTTAGGGGCAGGGAGGGAAGAGACCCAGTACTTC; CDR3aa: CASSLGAGREETQYF
d_gene: -; abundance: -; j_gene: TRBJ1-2; len: 15; v_gene: TRBV11-2; CDR3nt: TGTGCCAGCAGCTTAGTGTGGGCACTCGGCTATGGCTACACCTTC; CDR3aa: CASSLVWALGYGYTF
d_gene: TRBD2; abundance: once; j_gene: TRBJ2-1; len: 17; v_gene: TRBV10-3; CDR3nt: TGTGCCATCAGTGACCCGGGGGGAGCGCGGGCCTACAATGAGCAGTTCTTC; CDR3aa: CAISDPGGARAYNEQFF
d_gene: -; abundance: -; j_gene: TRBJ1-1; len: 14; v_gene: TRBV29-1; CDR3nt: TGCAGCATCATGCCCAGGAAGATGAACACTGAAGCTTTCTTT; CDR3aa: CSIMPRKMNTEAFF
d_gene: TRBD1; abundance: -; j_gene: TRBJ2-5; len: 14; v_gene: TRBV7-9; CDR3nt: TGTGCCAGCAGTCCGGGGACAGAACAAGAGACCCAGTACTTC; CDR3aa: CASSPGTEQETQYF
d_gene: TRBD2; abundance: -; j_gene: TRBJ2-5; len: 13; v_gene: TRBV10-1; CDR3nt: TGCGCCAGCAGTGAGGGACTAGTGGGGACCCAGTACTTC; CDR3aa: CASSEGLVGTQYF
d_gene: -; abundance: -; j_gene: TRBJ1-5; len: 11; v_gene: TRBV7-4; CDR3nt: TGTGCCAGCAGCAGCAACCAGCCCCAGCATTTT; CDR3aa: CASSSNQPQHF
d_gene: -; abundance: few; j_gene: TRBJ1-2; len: 8; v_gene: TRBV23-1; CDR3nt: TGCGCCACATCTAGACACACCTTC; CDR3aa: CATSRHTF
d_gene: -; abundance: -; j_gene: TRBJ2-7; len: 14; v_gene: TRBV30; CDR3nt: TGTGCCTGGAGTGTACTCAGGTTGACCTACGAGCAGTACTTC; CDR3aa: CAWSVLRLTYEQYF
d_gene: -; abundance: -; j_gene: TRBJ2-1; len: 16; v_gene: TRBV18; CDR3nt: TGTGCCAGCTCGCCTAAATCCGGGGAACCCTACAATGAGCAGTTCTTC; CDR3aa: CASSPKSGEPYNEQFF
d_gene: TRBD1; abundance: -; j_gene: TRBJ2-7; len: 14; v_gene: TRBV7-9; CDR3nt: TGTGCCAGCAGCTTAGGGGACAGGCAGGGCGAGCAGTACTTC; CDR3aa: CASSLGDRQGEQYF
d_gene: -; abundance: -; j_gene: TRBJ1-4; len: 13; v_gene: TRBV29-1; CDR3nt: TGCAGCGTTGCAGAACGTGAGAATGAAAAACTGTTTTTT; CDR3aa: CSVAERENEKLFF
d_gene: TRBD1; abundance: few; j_gene: TRBJ1-2; len: 13; v_gene: TRBV5-4; CDR3nt: TGTGCCAGCAGCACCGGACAGGGGTATGGCTACACCTTC; CDR3aa: CASSTGQGYGYTF
d_gene: TRBD2; abundance: -; j_gene: TRBJ2-1; len: 14; v_gene: TRBV5-1; CDR3nt: TGCGCCAGCAGGGGACTAGCGGTTGGTGGCGAGCAGTTCTTC; CDR3aa: CASRGLAVGGEQFF
d_gene: -; abundance: once; j_gene: TRBJ1-2; len: 12; v_gene: TRBV6-6; CDR3nt: TGTGCCAGCAGGGGAGTTAACTATGGCTACACCTTC; CDR3aa: CASRGVNYGYTF
d_gene: TRBD1; abundance: -; j_gene: TRBJ2-1; len: 14; v_gene: TRBV6-1; CDR3nt: TGTGCCAGCAGTCCTCGGGACAGGGGTTCGCGGCAGTTCTTC; CDR3aa: CASSPRDRGSRQFF
d_gene: -; abundance: -; j_gene: TRBJ2-5; len: 13; v_gene: TRBV5-1; CDR3nt: TGCGCCAGCAGCTTGGCGGGGAAAGAGACCCAGTACTTC; CDR3aa: CASSLAGKETQYF
d_gene: TRBD2; abundance: -; j_gene: TRBJ2-3; len: 18; v_gene: TRBV7-2; CDR3nt: TGTGCCAGCAGCACCGGGACTAGCGGGATCGGGTCGTGGGATACGCAGTATTTT; CDR3aa: CASSTGTSGIGSWDTQYF
d_gene: -; abundance: -; j_gene: TRBJ2-6; len: 15; v_gene: TRBV6-5; CDR3nt: TGTGCCAGCAGTTACGGGGGCGGTGGGGCCAACGTCCTGACTTTC; CDR3aa: CASSYGGGGANVLTF
d_gene: -; abundance: -; j_gene: TRBJ2-2; len: 14; v_gene: TRBV10-3; CDR3nt: TGTGCCATCAGAGGGGGGGAATGGACCGGGGAGCTGTTTTTT; CDR3aa: CAIRGGEWTGELFF
d_gene: TRBD2; abundance: -; j_gene: TRBJ2-1; len: 19; v_gene: TRBV4-1; CDR3nt: TGCGCCAGCAGCCAACTGGGACTAGCGGGAGGCACCTCCTACAATGAGCAGTTCTTC; CDR3aa: CASSQLGLAGGTSYNEQFF
d_gene: -; abundance: few; j_gene: TRBJ2-5; len: 15; v_gene: TRBV5-1; CDR3nt: TGCGCCACCTACCTCGCCCCCGGCGGGGTAGAGACCCAGTACTTC; CDR3aa: CATYLAPGGVETQYF
d_gene: TRBD1; abundance: -; j_gene: TRBJ2-7; len: 17; v_gene: TRBV5-1; CDR3nt: TGCGCCAGCAGCTTGGGCGCTCGGACAGGGGTGACCTACGAGCAGTACTTC; CDR3aa: CASSLGARTGVTYEQYF
d_gene: -; abundance: once; j_gene: TRBJ1-4; len: 15; v_gene: TRBV18; CDR3nt: TGTGCCAGCTCACCACAGGCCTTCGGGGGTGAAAAACTGTTTTTT; CDR3aa: CASSPQAFGGEKLFF
d_gene: -; abundance: few; j_gene: TRBJ1-4; len: 15; v_gene: TRBV2; CDR3nt: TGTGCCAGCAAACTGCAGGGGCAGGGAAATGAAAAACTGTTTTTT; CDR3aa: CASKLQGQGNEKLFF
d_gene: TRBD1; abundance: -; j_gene: TRBJ2-7; len: 15; v_gene: TRBV27; CDR3nt: TGTGCCAGCAGATTAGGGACAGGGCCAACCTACGAGCAGTACTTC; CDR3aa: CASRLGTGPTYEQYF
d_gene: TRBD2; abundance: -; j_gene: TRBJ2-2; len: 17; v_gene: TRBV4-2; CDR3nt: TGTGCCAGCAGCCAAGACCCCCCGCTAGCGGGTTCCGGGGAGCTGTTTTTT; CDR3aa: CASSQDPPLAGSGELFF
d_gene: TRBD2; abundance: -; j_gene: TRBJ2-1; len: 15; v_gene: TRBV15; CDR3nt: TGTGCCACCAGCAGAGTGACTAGCGGGGATGGTGAGCAGTTCTTC; CDR3aa: CATSRVTSGDGEQFF
d_gene: -; abundance: few; j_gene: TRBJ1-2; len: 12; v_gene: TRBV19; CDR3nt: TGTGCCAGTAGTATAAGCTACTATGGCTACACCTTC; CDR3aa: CASSISYYGYTF
d_gene: TRBD2; abundance: -; j_gene: TRBJ2-1; len: 18; v_gene: TRBV2; CDR3nt: TGTGCCAGCAGACCCGGACTAGCGGGGGCACTTTCCTACAATGAGCAGTTCTTC; CDR3aa: CASRPGLAGALSYNEQFF
d_gene: -; abundance: few; j_gene: TRBJ1-2; len: 12; v_gene: TRBV29-1; CDR3nt: TGCAGCGTTGAAAAAACTCTCGGTGGCTACACCTTC; CDR3aa: CSVEKTLGGYTF
d_gene: -; abundance: -; j_gene: TRBJ1-1; len: 14; v_gene: TRBV29-1; CDR3nt: TGCAGCGTTGAACAGGGGATTCGGATCGCTGAAGCTTTCTTT; CDR3aa: CSVEQGIRIAEAFF
d_gene: TRBD1; abundance: few; j_gene: TRBJ1-2; len: 12; v_gene: TRBV2; CDR3nt: TGTGCCAGCAGTCGGACAGGGAAGGGCTACACCTTC; CDR3aa: CASSRTGKGYTF